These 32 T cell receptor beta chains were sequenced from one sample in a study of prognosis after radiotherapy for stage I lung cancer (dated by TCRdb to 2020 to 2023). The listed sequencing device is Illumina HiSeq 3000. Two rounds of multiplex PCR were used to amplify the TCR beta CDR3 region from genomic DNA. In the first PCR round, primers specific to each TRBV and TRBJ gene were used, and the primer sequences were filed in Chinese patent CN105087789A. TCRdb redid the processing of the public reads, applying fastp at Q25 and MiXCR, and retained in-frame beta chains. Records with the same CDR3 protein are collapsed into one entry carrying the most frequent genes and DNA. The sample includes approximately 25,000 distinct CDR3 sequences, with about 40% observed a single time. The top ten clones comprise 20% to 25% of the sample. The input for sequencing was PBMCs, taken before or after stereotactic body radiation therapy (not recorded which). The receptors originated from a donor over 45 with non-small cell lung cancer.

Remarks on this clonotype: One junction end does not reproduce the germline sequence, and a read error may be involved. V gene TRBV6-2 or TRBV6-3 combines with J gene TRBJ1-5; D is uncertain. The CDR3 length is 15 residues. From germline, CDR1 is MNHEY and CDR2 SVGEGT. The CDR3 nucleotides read TGTGCCAGCAGTTACGCCAGCACTGGGAATCATCCCCAGCATTTT. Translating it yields CASSYASTGNHPQHF.

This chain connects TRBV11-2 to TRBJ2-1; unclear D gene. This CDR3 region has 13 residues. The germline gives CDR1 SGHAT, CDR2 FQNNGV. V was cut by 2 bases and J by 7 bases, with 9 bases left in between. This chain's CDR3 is CASSLIGQNEQFF. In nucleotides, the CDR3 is TGTGCCAGCAGCTTAATAGGGCAGAATGAGCAGTTCTTC. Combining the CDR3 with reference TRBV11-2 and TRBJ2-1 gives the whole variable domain EAGVAQSPRYKIIEKRQSVAFWCNPISGHATLYWYQQILGQGPKLLIQFQNNGVVDDSQLPKDRFSAERLKGVDSTLKIQPAKLEDSAVYLCASSLIGQNEQFFGPGTRLTVL.

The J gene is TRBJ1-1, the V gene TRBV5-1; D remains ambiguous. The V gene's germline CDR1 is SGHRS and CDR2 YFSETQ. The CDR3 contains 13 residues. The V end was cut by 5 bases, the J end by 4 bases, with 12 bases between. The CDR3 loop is CASRADWGTEAFF. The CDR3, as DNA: TGCGCCAGCAGGGCCGACTGGGGCACTGAAGCTTTCTTT.

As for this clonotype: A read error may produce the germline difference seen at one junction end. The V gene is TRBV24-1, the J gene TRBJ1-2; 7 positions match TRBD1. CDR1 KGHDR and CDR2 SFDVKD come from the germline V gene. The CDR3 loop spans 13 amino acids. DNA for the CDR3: TGTGCCACCAGCCGGATAGGGGGCTATGTCTACACCTTC. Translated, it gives CATSRIGGYVYTF.

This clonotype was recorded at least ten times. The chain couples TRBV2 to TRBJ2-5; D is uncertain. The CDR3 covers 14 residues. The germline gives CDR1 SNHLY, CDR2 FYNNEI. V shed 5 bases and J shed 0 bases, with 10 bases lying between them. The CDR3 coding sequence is TGTGCCAGCAGTATGGTGGGGTACCAAGAGACCCAGTACTTC. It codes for CASSMVGYQETQYF.

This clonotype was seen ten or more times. The CDR3 spells CASSPRGQSSYNEQFF. The DNA for the CDR3 is TGTGCCAGCAGCCCCCGGGGACAGAGCTCCTACAATGAGCAGTTCTTC. The chain is built from TRBV7-6 and TRBJ2-1; 7 bases align to TRBD1. This CDR3 spans 16 amino acids. J gave up 0 bases and V 5 bases, and 7 bases lay outside the gene matches. In germline, CDR1 is SGHVS, CDR2 FNYEAQ.

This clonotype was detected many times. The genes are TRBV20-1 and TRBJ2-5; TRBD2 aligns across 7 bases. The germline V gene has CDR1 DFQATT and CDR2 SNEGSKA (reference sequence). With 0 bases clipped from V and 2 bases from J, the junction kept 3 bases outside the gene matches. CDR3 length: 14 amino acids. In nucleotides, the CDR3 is TGCAGTGCTAGAGAAGGGACTACTCAAGAGACCCAGTACTTC. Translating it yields CSAREGTTQETQYF.

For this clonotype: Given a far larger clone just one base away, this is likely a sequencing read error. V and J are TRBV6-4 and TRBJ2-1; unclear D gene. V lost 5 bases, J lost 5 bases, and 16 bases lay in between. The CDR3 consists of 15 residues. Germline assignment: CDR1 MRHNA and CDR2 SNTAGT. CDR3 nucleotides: TGTGCCAGCAGTTACTGGTGGAGCCTAAACAATGAGCAGTTCTTC. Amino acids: CASSYWWSLNNEQFF.

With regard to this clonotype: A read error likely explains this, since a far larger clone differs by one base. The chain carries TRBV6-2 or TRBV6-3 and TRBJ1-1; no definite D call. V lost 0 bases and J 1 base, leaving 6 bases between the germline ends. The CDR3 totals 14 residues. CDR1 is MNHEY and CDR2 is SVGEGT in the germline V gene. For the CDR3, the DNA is TGTGCCAGCAGTTACTCGGTTACGAACACTGAAGCTTTCTTT. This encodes CASSYSVTNTEAFF.

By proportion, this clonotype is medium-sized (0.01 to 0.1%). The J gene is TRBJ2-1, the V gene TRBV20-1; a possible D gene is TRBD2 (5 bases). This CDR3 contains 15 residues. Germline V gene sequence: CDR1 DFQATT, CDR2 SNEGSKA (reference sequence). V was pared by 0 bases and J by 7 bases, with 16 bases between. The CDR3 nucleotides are TGCAGTGCTAGAGAAGCGGTGGGAAGCAAGAATGAGCAGTTCTTC. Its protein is CSAREAVGSKNEQFF.

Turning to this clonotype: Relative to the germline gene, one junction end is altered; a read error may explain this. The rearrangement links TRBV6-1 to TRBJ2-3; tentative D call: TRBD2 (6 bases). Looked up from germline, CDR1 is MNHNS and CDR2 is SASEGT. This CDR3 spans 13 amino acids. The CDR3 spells CASSDSPGEEQYF. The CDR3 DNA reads TGCGCCAGCAGTGACTCTCCGGGGGAAGAGCAGTATTTT.

CDR3 DNA sequence: TGTGCCAGCAGTCCTCTCCTAGCGGAAGTTAACTCCTACAATGAGCAGTTCTTC. This gives the protein CASSPLLAEVNSYNEQFF. The chain has TRBV28 and TRBJ2-1, with 7 nucleotides matching TRBD2. The CDR3 has 18 residues. V gave up 5 bases and J gave up 0 bases; unmatched junction bases: 13. The germline gives CDR1 MDHEN, CDR2 SYDVKM.

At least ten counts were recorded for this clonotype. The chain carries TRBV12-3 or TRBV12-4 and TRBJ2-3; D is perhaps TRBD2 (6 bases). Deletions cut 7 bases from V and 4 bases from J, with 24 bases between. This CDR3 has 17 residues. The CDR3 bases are TGTGCCAGCATACGCCGTAGCGGAGGCATCAATGCAGATACGCAGTATTTT. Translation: CASIRRSGGINADTQYF.

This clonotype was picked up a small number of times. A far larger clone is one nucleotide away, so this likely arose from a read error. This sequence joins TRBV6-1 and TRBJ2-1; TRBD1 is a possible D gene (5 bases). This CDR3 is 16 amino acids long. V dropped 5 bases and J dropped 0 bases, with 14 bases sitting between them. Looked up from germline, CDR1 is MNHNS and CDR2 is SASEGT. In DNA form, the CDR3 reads TGTGCCAGCAGTTTAGACAGTCCGAGCTCCTACAATGAGCAGTTCTTC. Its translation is CASSLDSPSSYNEQFF.

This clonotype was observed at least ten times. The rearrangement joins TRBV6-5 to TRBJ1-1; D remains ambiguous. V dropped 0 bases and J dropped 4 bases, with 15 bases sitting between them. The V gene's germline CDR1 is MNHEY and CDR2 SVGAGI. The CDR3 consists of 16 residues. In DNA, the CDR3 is TGTGCCAGCAGTTACTCCCCCCAGGCCATGGGCACTGAAGCTTTCTTT. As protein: CASSYSPQAMGTEAFF.

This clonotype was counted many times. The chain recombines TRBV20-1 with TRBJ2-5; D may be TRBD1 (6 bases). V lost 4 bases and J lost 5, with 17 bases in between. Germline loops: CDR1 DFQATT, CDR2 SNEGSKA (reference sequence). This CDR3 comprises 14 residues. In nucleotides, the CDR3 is TGCAGTGCTAAATCTACAGGGATACGGGAGACCCAGTACTTC. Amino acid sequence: CSAKSTGIRETQYF.

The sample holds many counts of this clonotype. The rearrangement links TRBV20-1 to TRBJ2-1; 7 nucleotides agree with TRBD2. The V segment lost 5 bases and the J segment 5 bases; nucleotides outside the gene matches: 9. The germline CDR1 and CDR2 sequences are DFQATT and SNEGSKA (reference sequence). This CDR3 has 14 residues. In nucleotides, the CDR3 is TGCAGTGCTCTTCCCGGGACTACTGACAATGAGCAGTTCTTC. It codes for CSALPGTTDNEQFF.

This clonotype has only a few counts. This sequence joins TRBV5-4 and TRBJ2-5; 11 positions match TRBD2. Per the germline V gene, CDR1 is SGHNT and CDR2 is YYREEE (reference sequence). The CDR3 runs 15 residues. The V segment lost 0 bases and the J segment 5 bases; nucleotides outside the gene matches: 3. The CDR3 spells CASSLGTSGRETQYF. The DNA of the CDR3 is TGTGCCAGCAGCTTGGGGACTAGCGGGCGGGAGACCCAGTACTTC.

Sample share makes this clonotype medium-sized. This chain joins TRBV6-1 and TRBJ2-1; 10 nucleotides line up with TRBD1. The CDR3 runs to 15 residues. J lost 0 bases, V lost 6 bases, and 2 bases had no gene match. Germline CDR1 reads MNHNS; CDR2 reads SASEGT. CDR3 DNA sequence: TGTGCCAGCAGCAGGGACAGGGGCTCCTACAATGAGCAGTTCTTC. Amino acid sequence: CASSRDRGSYNEQFF.

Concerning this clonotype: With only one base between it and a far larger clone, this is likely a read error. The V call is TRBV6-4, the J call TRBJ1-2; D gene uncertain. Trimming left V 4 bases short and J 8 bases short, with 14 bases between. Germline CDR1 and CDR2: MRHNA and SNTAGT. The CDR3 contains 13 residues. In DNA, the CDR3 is TGTGCCAGCAGTGCGTGGGTAAGCGGAGGCTACACCTTC. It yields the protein CASSAWVSGGYTF.

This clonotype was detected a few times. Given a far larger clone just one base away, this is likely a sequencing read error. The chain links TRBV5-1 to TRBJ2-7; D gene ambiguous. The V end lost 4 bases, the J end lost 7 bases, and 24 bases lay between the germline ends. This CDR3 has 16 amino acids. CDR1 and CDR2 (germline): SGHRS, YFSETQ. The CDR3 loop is CASSPEQSARANEQYF. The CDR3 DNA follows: TGCGCCAGCAGCCCCGAACAGTCTGCAAGGGCCAATGAGCAGTACTTC.

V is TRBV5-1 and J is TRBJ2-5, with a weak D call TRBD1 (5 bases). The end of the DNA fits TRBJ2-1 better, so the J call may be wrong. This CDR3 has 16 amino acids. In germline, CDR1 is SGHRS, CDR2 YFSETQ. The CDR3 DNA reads TGCGCCAGCAGCCCCGAACAGTCTGCAAGGACAAATGAGCAGTTCTTC. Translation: CASSPEQSARTNEQFF.

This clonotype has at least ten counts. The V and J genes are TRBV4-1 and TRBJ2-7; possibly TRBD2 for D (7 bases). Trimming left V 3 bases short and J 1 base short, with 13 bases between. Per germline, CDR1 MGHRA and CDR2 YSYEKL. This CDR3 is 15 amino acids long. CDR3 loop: CASSHLGGLSYEQYF. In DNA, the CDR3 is TGCGCCAGCAGCCACCTCGGGGGGCTTTCCTACGAGCAGTACTTC.

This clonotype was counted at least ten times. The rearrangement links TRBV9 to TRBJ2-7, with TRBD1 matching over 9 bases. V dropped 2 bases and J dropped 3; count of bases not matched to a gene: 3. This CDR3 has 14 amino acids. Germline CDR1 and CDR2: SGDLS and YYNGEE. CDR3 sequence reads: CASSVRDRDYEQYF. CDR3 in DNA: TGTGCCAGCAGCGTCCGGGACAGGGACTACGAGCAGTACTTC.

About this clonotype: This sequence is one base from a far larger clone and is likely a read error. The CDR3 loop is CASRREPHGLGHF. CDR3 coding DNA: TGTGCCAGCAGGAGGGAGCCCCATGGGTTGGGACACTTT. The genes are TRBV12-3 or TRBV12-4 and TRBJ1-6, with D unclear. There are 13 residues in the CDR3. V shed 6 bases and J shed 19 bases, with 22 bases lying between them.

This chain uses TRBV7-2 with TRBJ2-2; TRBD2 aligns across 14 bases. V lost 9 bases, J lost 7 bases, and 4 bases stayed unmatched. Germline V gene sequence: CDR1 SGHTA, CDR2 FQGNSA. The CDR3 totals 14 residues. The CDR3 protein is CASGLAGGFGELFF. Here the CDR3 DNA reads TGTGCCAGTGGACTAGCGGGAGGATTCGGGGAGCTGTTTTTT.

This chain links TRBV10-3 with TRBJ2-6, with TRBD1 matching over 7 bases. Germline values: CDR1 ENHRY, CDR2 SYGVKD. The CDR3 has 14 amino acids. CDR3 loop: CSSQGSQGANVLTF. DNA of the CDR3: TGTTCCTCACAGGGGTCCCAAGGGGCCAACGTCCTGACTTTC.

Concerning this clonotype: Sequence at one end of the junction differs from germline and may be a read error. This CDR3 is CASSYRGKETQYF. In nucleotides, the CDR3 is TGTGCCAGCAGCTATAGAGGGAAAGAGACGCAGTACTTC. The chain joins TRBV7-2 to TRBJ2-5; perhaps TRBD2 as D (5 bases). This CDR3 is built from 13 residues. Germline V gene data show CDR1 as SGHTA and CDR2 as FQGNSA. The full variable domain, with the rest looked up from reference TRBV7-2 and TRBJ2-5, is GAGVSQSPSNKVTEKGKDVELRCDPISGHTALYWYRQSLGQGLEFLIYFQGNSAPDKSGLPSDRFSAERTGGSVSTLTIQRTQQEDSAVYLCASSYRGKETQYFGPGTRLLVL.

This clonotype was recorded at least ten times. The CDR3 DNA reads TGCAGCGTTGATAGGGGGGTTTTAGAGACCCAGTACTTC. Its translation: CSVDRGVLETQYF. The chain employs TRBV29-1 and TRBJ2-5, with D possibly being TRBD1 or TRBD2 (6 bases each). The CDR3 has 13 amino acids. Trimming shortened V by 3 bases and J by 4 bases, and 12 bases separated the two germline ends. Germline values: CDR1 SQVTM, CDR2 ANQGSEA.

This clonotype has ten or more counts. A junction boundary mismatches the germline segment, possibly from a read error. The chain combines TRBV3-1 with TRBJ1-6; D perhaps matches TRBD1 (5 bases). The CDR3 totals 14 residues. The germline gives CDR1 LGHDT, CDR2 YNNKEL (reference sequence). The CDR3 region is CASSQGEVRSPPHF. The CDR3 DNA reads TGTGCCAGCAGCCAGGGGGAGGTCCGTTCACCCCCCCACTTT.

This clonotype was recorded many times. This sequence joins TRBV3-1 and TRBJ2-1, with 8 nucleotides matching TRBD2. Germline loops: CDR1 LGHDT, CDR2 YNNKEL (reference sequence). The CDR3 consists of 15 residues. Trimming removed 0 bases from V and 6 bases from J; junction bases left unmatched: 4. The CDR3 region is CASSQESGSGNEQFF. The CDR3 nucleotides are TGTGCCAGCAGCCAAGAGAGCGGGAGTGGCAATGAGCAGTTCTTC.

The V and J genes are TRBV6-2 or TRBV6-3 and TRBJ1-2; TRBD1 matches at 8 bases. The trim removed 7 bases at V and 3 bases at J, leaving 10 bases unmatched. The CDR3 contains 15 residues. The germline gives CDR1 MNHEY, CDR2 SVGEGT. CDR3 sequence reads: CASNRAGGRYYGYTF. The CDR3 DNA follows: TGTGCCAGCAATCGTGCAGGGGGCCGGTACTATGGCTACACCTTC.